This paragraph reports one T cell receptor (beta chain). The PCR had 60 Vbeta and 13 Jbeta primers. Libraries were prepared by immunoSEQ multiplex PCR; TCRdb keeps only in-frame clonotypes and omits some of them. The data contain under 250,000 clones, roughly 87% of them seen just once; the ten biggest clones take up approximately 5.7%. This entry belongs to a study of cytomegalovirus exposure and HLA in healthy donors. Study background: The Caucasian-associated ancestry cluster held roughly 84% of over 350 genotyped donors.

V dropped 4 bases and J dropped 3; count of bases not matched to a gene: 9. Germline lookup yields CDR1 GTSNPN and CDR2 SVGIG (reference sequence). This CDR3 comprises 16 residues. The sequenced sample consisted of PBMCs. The sequence came from a man aged 40-55 years in good health and CMV-seropositive. The rearrangement uses TRBV30 and TRBJ2-3; 11 nucleotides match TRBD2. In DNA, the CDR3 is TGTGCCTGGACCCATAGCGGGAGGGCCCCTACAGATACGCAGTATTTT. Translation: CAWTHSGRAPTDTQYF.